This TCR beta chain was recorded in a study of cytomegalovirus exposure and HLA in healthy donors. V was pared by 7 bases and J by 0 bases, with 15 bases between. The CDR3 sequence is 16 residues long. Germline CDR1 is WNHNN and CDR2 is SYGVQD (reference sequence). This PCR relied on a set of 60 Vbeta primers and 13 Jbeta primers. This table comes from immunoSEQ multiplex PCR, and its TCRdb copy is limited to in-frame clones, with some not included. The sample holds approximately 150,000 clones, about 77% seen once. V and J are TRBV10-1 and TRBJ2-2; tentatively, D is TRBD1 (6 bases). The TCR comes from a female donor in good health and CMV-seronegative. Material: PBMCs. The CDR3 nucleotides are TGCGCCAGCACCAATGAGGACAGTCCGAACACCGGGGAGCTGTTTTTT. This gives the protein CASTNEDSPNTGELFF.